The rows below give T cell receptor beta chains drawn from one sample of a study of OX40 agonist ivuxolimab in advanced cancers. The method was immunoSEQ multiplex PCR; TCRdb's version includes in-frame clones alone and lacks a portion of them. The sample yields some 63,000 clones, roughly 84% seen once. The sequenced sample was CD4+ or CD8+ T cells sorted from blood, obtained in a trial of the OX40 agonist ivuxolimab. The receptors here all came from an adult with an advanced solid tumor such as melanoma, head and neck, liver or kidney cancer. CDR3s include the opening cysteine and the closing phenylalanine or tryptophan. D genes are given only for firm matches. Expanded clones get a size class; other rows say once, few or many, or leave the size out.

V	size	J	D	CDR3
TRBV2	few	TRBJ1-1	NA	CASSEVSNTEAFF
TRBV7-9	NA	TRBJ1-1	NA	CASSLGRGRAFF
TRBV19	NA	TRBJ1-2	TRBD1	CASSSSGGFDYGYTF
TRBV19	few	TRBJ1-1	TRBD1	CASNPGQGGTEAFF
TRBV7-2	NA	TRBJ2-2	NA	CASSLVGGGVGELFF
TRBV29-1	NA	TRBJ1-1	NA	CSVEQTNTEAFF
TRBV7-9	NA	TRBJ1-2	TRBD1	CASSSQGAEGGYTF
TRBV4-1	NA	TRBJ1-1	NA	CASSRGGPNTEAFF
TRBV12-5	NA	TRBJ2-3	NA	CASGSNLGTDTQYF
TRBV4-1	few	TRBJ1-6	TRBD1	CASSQNGLTGDSPLHF
TRBV11-2	NA	TRBJ1-1	NA	CASSLKVRGALPTEAFF
TRBV7-2	NA	TRBJ2-3	NA	CASSLSPFRASDTQYF
TRBV5-4	NA	TRBJ1-4	NA	CASSLDRNNEKLFF
TRBV30	NA	TRBJ1-5	TRBD1	CAWSRQGDQPQHF
TRBV6-5	few	TRBJ1-1	NA	CASSAKGTEAFF
TRBV30	few	TRBJ1-1	NA	CAWDFLGNTEAFF
TRBV19	few	TRBJ2-6	NA	CASSIGSVGANVLTF
TRBV5-5	NA	TRBJ1-2	TRBD1	CASSYGTVGYTF
TRBV19	NA	TRBJ1-2	NA	CASSIEGETVVHYGYTF
TRBV5-1	NA	TRBJ2-5	TRBD2	CASSLATSGQETQYF
TRBV20-1	NA	TRBJ2-5	NA	CSAGVQETQYF
TRBV10-1	NA	TRBJ2-1	TRBD2	CASSPSGSLEQFF
TRBV4-1	NA	TRBJ2-3	TRBD2	CASSRGLAGVSSTDTQYF
TRBV10-3	NA	TRBJ1-5	TRBD1	CAISSGQVDQPQHF
TRBV5-1	few	TRBJ2-5	NA	CASSVGSVTQETQYF
TRBV6-4	once	TRBJ2-3	NA	CASSDSSASRQYF
TRBV27	NA	NA	NA	CASSFSGGYEQYF
TRBV7-2	few	TRBJ1-4	NA	CASSSTGTTNEKLFF
TRBV27	NA	TRBJ2-1	NA	CASSLLGNPSYNEQFF
TRBV6-1	NA	TRBJ2-7	NA	CASNSYSYEQYF
TRBV19	NA	TRBJ1-5	NA	CASSPRAAGSSNQPQHF
TRBV4-3	NA	TRBJ1-4	NA	CASSQVQGEKLFF
TRBV28	few	TRBJ1-5	NA	CASRPQGVGNQPQHF
TRBV7-7	NA	TRBJ1-4	NA	CASSPGGSNEKLFF
TRBV11-2	NA	TRBJ2-7	TRBD1	CASSLGQGEYF
TRBV5-1	NA	TRBJ2-3	TRBD2	CASSLQQRGWDTQYF
TRBV5-4	NA	TRBJ2-5	NA	CASSLGGVRTETQYF
TRBV2	few	TRBJ1-5	TRBD1	CASRRGTGAGSNQPQHF
TRBV5-3	NA	TRBJ1-5	TRBD1	CARSVDRGHQPQHF
TRBV6-5	once	TRBJ1-5	NA	CASSYSNTNQPQHF
TRBV7-8	NA	TRBJ2-7	TRBD1	CASSMTPTGSSYEQYF
TRBV2	NA	TRBJ1-1	NA	CASSARAGLTEAFF
TRBV10-2	NA	TRBJ2-5	TRBD2	CASSSRTSGGTQETQYF
TRBV30	NA	TRBJ2-7	TRBD1	CAWSSGTGSYEQYF
TRBV19	NA	TRBJ1-5	NA	CASSLASNQPQHF
TRBV5-6	NA	TRBJ1-1	NA	CASSSSPTDGAFF
TRBV9	NA	TRBJ1-1	NA	CASSARGVLNTEAFF
TRBV21-1	NA	TRBJ1-5	NA	CASSKETHLSNQPQHF
TRBV5-6	once	TRBJ1-5	NA	CASSLFVNQPQHF
TRBV28	NA	TRBJ2-7	TRBD1	CASRRQGASYEQYF
TRBV4-1	NA	TRBJ2-6	TRBD1	CASSRQGAGANVLTF
TRBV5-4	NA	TRBJ2-5	NA	CASSFPRGGEETQYF
TRBV27	NA	TRBJ2-5	NA	CASSASRETQYF
TRBV27	NA	TRBJ2-7	NA	CASSYQPSNYEQYF
TRBV5-1	NA	TRBJ2-1	NA	CASSLRGPQDEQFF